This is a list of T cell receptor beta chains from one sample in a study of blood T cell repertoires in COVID-19. Produced via immunoSEQ multiplex PCR; TCRdb's table is partial and in-frame only. The table lists around 110,000 clones, around four fifths of them singletons. The sequenced sample consisted of peripheral blood. Every receptor here comes from a man between 60 and 70 years old with active or convalescent COVID-19. The CDR3 runs from the conserved cysteine through the conserved F or W. D genes are given only for firm matches. Part of the rows lack a size; the others show once, few, many or a class for expanded clones.

j_gene	v_gene	d_gene	abundance	CDR3aa	CDR3nt
TRBJ2-7	TRBV18	-	-	CASSADVVGNEQYF	TGTGCCAGCTCAGCCGACGTGGTGGGCAACGAGCAGTACTTC
TRBJ2-7	TRBV4-1	-	-	CASSQDLGFYEQYF	TGCGCCAGCAGCCAAGATCTGGGCTTTTACGAGCAGTACTTC
TRBJ1-2	TRBV4-1	TRBD1	-	CASSLPRTGYYGYTF	TGCGCCAGCAGCCTTCCCAGGACAGGGTATTATGGCTACACCTTC
TRBJ2-5	TRBV5-4	TRBD2	-	CASSAGPGLGETQYF	TGTGCCAGCAGCGCGGGACCGGGACTAGGGGAGACCCAGTACTTC
TRBJ1-2	TRBV4-1	TRBD1	-	CASSQDRGHGYGYTF	TGCGCCAGCAGCCAAGACAGGGGGCATGGCTATGGCTACACCTTC
TRBJ2-3	TRBV28	-	few	CASISKRYSTDTQYF	TGTGCCAGCATCTCAAAGCGGTACAGCACAGATACGCAGTATTTT
TRBJ2-7	TRBV11-2	-	-	CASSYGGEQYF	TGTGCCAGCAGCTACGGAGGCGAGCAGTACTTC
TRBJ2-3	TRBV27	-	-	CASRLDWSTDTQYF	TGTGCCAGCAGACTCGACTGGAGCACAGATACGCAGTATTTT
TRBJ1-4	TRBV30	-	once	CASRYSNEKLFF	TGTGCCTCGAGGTACTCGAATGAAAAACTGTTTTTT
TRBJ2-1	TRBV11-2	-	-	CASRIANEQFF	TGTGCCAGCAGGATAGCAAATGAGCAGTTCTTC
TRBJ1-1	TRBV2	TRBD1	-	CASSEDLGQVEAFF	TGTGCCAGCAGTGAAGATTTGGGACAGGTTGAAGCTTTCTTT
TRBJ2-1	TRBV5-5	-	-	CASSQTPSSYNEQFF	TGTGCCAGCAGCCAAACACCCTCCTCCTACAATGAGCAGTTCTTC
TRBJ2-7	TRBV5-3	TRBD2	-	CARKGSPSGRSNLSSYEQYF	TGTGCCAGAAAAGGGTCCCCTAGCGGGAGGTCGAACTTAAGCTCCTACGAGCAGTACTTC
TRBJ1-1	TRBV6-1	-	-	CASSDTPQGGTEAFF	TGTGCCAGCAGTGATACTCCACAGGGAGGGACTGAAGCTTTCTTT
TRBJ1-5	TRBV7-9	-	-	CASSFSSDSPSGPQHF	TGTGCCAGCAGCTTTTCGTCGGACAGCCCCAGCGGGCCCCAGCATTTT
TRBJ2-2	TRBV5-8	-	once	CASSPIDAATGELFF	TGTGCCAGCAGCCCCATTGATGCGGCCACCGGGGAGCTGTTTTTT
TRBJ2-3	TRBV24-1	TRBD1	-	CATSDPPGGPGTDTQYF	TGTGCCACCAGTGATCCGCCAGGGGGTCCGGGCACAGATACGCAGTATTTT
TRBJ2-7	TRBV19	-	few	CATRGTYEQYF	TGTGCCACCCGGGGAACCTACGAGCAGTACTTC
TRBJ2-7	TRBV9	-	once	CASSPGTRSYEQYF	TGTGCCAGCAGCCCGGGGACTCGCTCCTACGAGCAGTACTTC
TRBJ2-7	TRBV12-3/TRBV12-4	-	-	CASSKGYEQYF	TGTGCCAGCAGTAAGGGGTACGAGCAGTACTTC
TRBJ1-1	TRBV9	TRBD1	once	CASSAGQGVNTEAFF	TGTGCCAGCAGCGCGGGACAGGGGGTGAACACTGAAGCTTTCTTT
TRBJ1-5	TRBV9	-	-	CASSVDTNQPQHF	TGTGCCAGCAGCGTGGACACCAATCAGCCCCAGCATTTT
TRBJ2-1	TRBV11-2	-	many	CASSLVTGLINEQFF	TGTGCCAGCAGCTTAGTGACCGGACTTATCAATGAGCAGTTCTTC
TRBJ2-7	TRBV5-4	TRBD2	-	CASSRTSGSYEQYF	TGTGCCAGCAGCCGTACTAGCGGGAGCTACGAGCAGTACTTC
TRBJ1-1	TRBV6-5	-	-	CASRRPPDTEAFF	TGTGCCAGCAGGCGCCCCCCCGACACTGAAGCTTTCTTT
TRBJ2-5	TRBV11-3	TRBD2	-	CASSLQSQGGFETQYF	TGTGCCAGCAGCTTACAGAGTCAGGGAGGGTTCGAGACCCAGTACTTC